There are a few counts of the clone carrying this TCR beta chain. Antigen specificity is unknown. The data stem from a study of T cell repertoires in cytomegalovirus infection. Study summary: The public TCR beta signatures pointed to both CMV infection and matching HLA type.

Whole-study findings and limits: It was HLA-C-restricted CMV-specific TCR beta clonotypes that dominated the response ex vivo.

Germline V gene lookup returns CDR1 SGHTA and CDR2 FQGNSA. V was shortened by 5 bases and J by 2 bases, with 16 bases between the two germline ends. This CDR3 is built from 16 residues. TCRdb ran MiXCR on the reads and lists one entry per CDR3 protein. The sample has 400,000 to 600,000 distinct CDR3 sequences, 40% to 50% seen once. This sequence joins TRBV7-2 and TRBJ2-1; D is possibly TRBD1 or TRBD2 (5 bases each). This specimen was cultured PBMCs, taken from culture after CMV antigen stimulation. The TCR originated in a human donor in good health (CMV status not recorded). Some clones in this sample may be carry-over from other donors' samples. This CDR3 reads CASSHNRDGTYNEQFF. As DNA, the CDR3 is TGTGCCAGCAGCCACAACCGGGACGGAACCTACAATGAGCAGTTCTTC. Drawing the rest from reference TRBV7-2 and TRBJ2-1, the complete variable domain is GAGVSQSPSNKVTEKGKDVELRCDPISGHTALYWYRQSLGQGLEFLIYFQGNSAPDKSGLPSDRFSAERTGGSVSTLTIQRTQQEDSAVYLCASSHNRDGTYNEQFFGPGTRLTVL.